The next 6 T cell receptor beta chains were all read from a single sample in a study of cytomegalovirus exposure and HLA in healthy donors. PCR used 60 Vbeta primers and 13 Jbeta primers. Produced via immunoSEQ multiplex PCR; TCRdb's table is partial and in-frame only. Counted here are approximately 110,000 clones, approximately 82% occurring once; the ten biggest clones make up roughly 8%. Sequences were obtained from PBMCs. The receptors originated from a middle-aged man in good health and CMV-seropositive.

V is TRBV30 and J is TRBJ1-6; 8 positions agree with TRBD1. Looked up from germline, CDR1 is GTSNPN and CDR2 is SVGIG (reference sequence). Trimming cost V 2 bases and J 7 bases; bases outside gene matches: 7. The CDR3 runs to 15 residues. In DNA, the CDR3 is TGTGCCTGGAGTCGAGGGACAGGTGGAAATTCACCCCTCCACTTT. It specifies CAWSRGTGGNSPLHF.

V gene TRBV6-6 combines with J gene TRBJ1-5, with D tentatively TRBD1 (5 bases). Deletions cut 10 bases from V and 0 bases from J, with 16 bases between. Looked up from germline, CDR1 is MNHNY and CDR2 is SVGAGI (reference sequence). This CDR3 is 15 amino acids long. The CDR3 sequence is CAISQGLYSNQPQHF. CDR3 nucleotide sequence: TGTGCCATCTCGCAGGGTTTGTATAGCAATCAGCCCCAGCATTTT.

A few counts support this clone. The chain joins TRBV29-1 to TRBJ1-2; 7 bases match TRBD1. Losses at the gene ends were 4 bases for V and 2 bases for J; bases not matched to a gene: 4. This CDR3 is 13 amino acids long. Germline-derived CDR1 and CDR2 are SQVTM and ANQGSEA. The CDR3, as DNA: TGCAGCGTTGGCTTGACAGGGAACTATGGCTACACCTTC. Its translation is CSVGLTGNYGYTF. Variable domain in full (rest from reference TRBV29-1 and TRBJ1-2): SAVISQKPSRDICQRGTSLTIQCQVDSQVTMMFWYRQQPGQSLTLIATANQGSEATYESGFVIDKFPISRPNLTFSTLTVSNMSPEDSSIYLCSVGLTGNYGYTFGSGTRLTVV.

The chain combines TRBV6-1 with TRBJ2-1; 10 bases fit TRBD2. CDR3 size: 15 residues. V dropped 8 bases and J dropped 8; count of bases not matched to a gene: 12. Germline CDR1 reads MNHNS; CDR2 reads SASEGT. CDR3 sequence: CASSRALAGVYEQFF. In DNA form, the CDR3 reads TGTGCCAGCTCCAGGGCGCTAGCGGGAGTCTATGAGCAGTTCTTC.

The V and J genes are TRBV18 and TRBJ1-2; D ambiguous. Trimming removed 5 bases at V and 10 bases at J, with 11 bases between. The CDR3 spans 11 residues. Germline assignment: CDR1 KGHSH and CDR2 LQKENI. CDR3 in DNA: TGTGCCAGCTCAGCTAACTACGACTACACCTTC. This sequence encodes CASSANYDYTF.

This clone came up a few times. The chain links TRBV28 to TRBJ2-4, with no clear D. V was trimmed by 3 bases and J by 0 bases, leaving 18 bases between them. The germline gives CDR1 MDHEN, CDR2 SYDVKM. The CDR3 sequence is 18 residues long. The CDR3, as DNA: TGTGCCAGCAGTTTTGGGTCGATGCGGATTTTAGCCAAAAACATTCAGTACTTC. Amino acid sequence: CASSFGSMRILAKNIQYF.